Sequencing of this T cell receptor beta chain was carried out in a study of radiotherapy plus CTLA-4 blockade in lung cancer. Study as a whole: Objective responses arose in approximately 19% of patients, and around 30% experienced disease control.

About this clone itself: Its matching antigen is unknown.

General study points: In blood, TCR clones derived from the tumor expanded after radiotherapy plus ipilimumab.

The protocol was immunoSEQ multiplex PCR, while the TCRdb copy is restricted to in-frame clones and leaves out a portion. The table lists tens of thousands of clones, 70% to 90% of them singletons. V dropped 0 bases and J dropped 4 bases, with 12 bases sitting between them. CDR1 SGHAT and CDR2 FQNNGV come from the germline V gene. The CDR3 extends over 16 amino acids. The receptor comes from a human donor with non-small cell lung cancer whose response to radiotherapy plus ipilimumab could not be evaluated. Here the sequenced sample was peripheral blood, taken from a patient treated with radiotherapy plus ipilimumab. The chain carries TRBV11-2 and TRBJ2-2; D possibly corresponds to TRBD2 (6 bases). CDR3 DNA: TGTGCCAGCAGCTTAGATCCGGGAGCGAGCACCGGGGAGCTGTTTTTT. Protein product: CASSLDPGASTGELFF.